Presented here are 12 T cell receptor beta chains from one specimen sequenced in a study of beta chain features in type 1 diabetes. cDNA synthesis used the whole RNA isolate, giving expressed TCRB sequences. The method was immunoSEQ multiplex PCR; TCRdb's version includes in-frame clones alone and lacks a portion of them. The sample holds 150,000 to 200,000 clones, about 9.1% seen once. Sample: central memory CD4+ T cells from blood. The receptors originated from a woman aged 18-29 years in good health.

In its sample, this clone was seen many times. The chain joins TRBV14 to TRBJ1-6; tentatively, D is TRBD1 (6 bases). CDR3 length equals 14 residues. Trimming cost V 8 bases and J 8 bases, with 16 bases left between them. CDR1 and CDR2 from the germline V gene are SGHDN and FVKESK. The DNA of the CDR3 is TGTGCCAGCTCTGGGACACGACTATATTCACCCCTCCACTTT. Protein: CASSGTRLYSPLHF.

The genes are TRBV18 and TRBJ2-5; D is undetermined. Trimming pared 0 bases from V and 2 bases from J, leaving 10 bases between. CDR3 length: 15 amino acids. Germline values: CDR1 KGHSH, CDR2 LQKENI. CDR3 bases: TGTGCCAGCTCACCACCGGGTTACAGACAAGAGACCCAGTACTTC. Amino acids: CASSPPGYRQETQYF.

The rearrangement uses TRBV5-4 and TRBJ2-5; D gene uncertain. The germline V and J ends were trimmed by 2 bases and 0 bases, with 8 bases remaining between them. The CDR3 spans 14 residues. Germline-derived CDR1 and CDR2 are SGHNT and YYREEE (reference sequence). CDR3 loop: CASSFARYQETQYF. The CDR3 bases are TGTGCCAGCAGCTTCGCTAGGTACCAAGAGACCCAGTACTTC.

This clone appeared a few times. The chain joins TRBV9 to TRBJ2-3; 8 bases line up with TRBD2. V lost 3 bases to trimming and J lost 9 bases; unmatched junction nucleotides: 12. CDR1 and CDR2 (germline): SGDLS, YYNGEE. The CDR3 is made up of 15 amino acids. CDR3 amino acids: CASSAAGLGGGTQYF. DNA for the CDR3: TGTGCCAGCAGCGCGGCGGGACTAGGGGGGGGAACGCAGTATTTT.

The chain employs TRBV18 and TRBJ1-3; perhaps TRBD1 as D (5 bases). V gave up 0 bases and J gave up 1 base, with 7 bases separating them. The CDR3 spans 15 residues. CDR1 KGHSH and CDR2 LQKENI come from the germline V gene. In DNA, the CDR3 is TGTGCCAGCTCACCACCGGGGGGTTCTGGAAACACCATATATTTT. This codes for CASSPPGGSGNTIYF.

This clone was recorded a few times. The chain employs TRBV11-2 and TRBJ2-5; 7 bases fit TRBD2. Trimming took 4 bases from V and 4 from J; bases not matched to a gene: 6. CDR1 SGHAT and CDR2 FQNNGV come from the germline V gene. The CDR3 has 14 residues. DNA of the CDR3: TGTGCCAGCAGCTCTATGGCGGGGGTAGAGACCCAGTACTTC. This sequence encodes CASSSMAGVETQYF. The whole variable domain, remainder taken from reference TRBV11-2 and TRBJ2-5, is EAGVAQSPRYKIIEKRQSVAFWCNPISGHATLYWYQQILGQGPKLLIQFQNNGVVDDSQLPKDRFSAERLKGVDSTLKIQPAKLEDSAVYLCASSSMAGVETQYFGPGTRLLVL.

A few counts support this clone. The V and J genes are TRBV2 and TRBJ2-5; 9 bases map to TRBD2. The V gene end was trimmed by 3 bases and the J gene end by 3 bases; junction bases not matched to a gene: 2. This CDR3 has 14 residues. CDR1 and CDR2 (germline): SNHLY, FYNNEI. For the CDR3, the DNA is TGTGCCAGCAGTGAGACTAGCGGCGAAGAGACCCAGTACTTC. Translated, it gives CASSETSGEETQYF.

The chain employs TRBV20-1 and TRBJ1-4; D gene uncertain. The germline CDR1 and CDR2 sequences are DFQATT and SNEGSKA (reference sequence). The V gene lost 4 bases and the J gene lost 10 bases, with 10 bases spanning the gap. The CDR3 runs 11 residues. DNA for the CDR3: TGCAGTGCTAACGGGAGGGTAAAACTGTTTTTT. Translating it yields CSANGRVKLFF.

In its sample, this clone was seen a few times. V gene TRBV4-1 combines with J gene TRBJ2-7; D is uncertain. Germline V gene data show CDR1 as MGHRA and CDR2 as YSYEKL. The CDR3 loop spans 13 amino acids. With 1 base removed from V and 2 bases from J, the gap between germline ends came to 6 bases. The CDR3 region has the DNA TGCGCCAGCAGCCAAGGGTTAGCCTACGAGCAGTACTTC. It yields the protein CASSQGLAYEQYF.

The rearrangement joins TRBV18 to TRBJ1-2, with D perhaps TRBD1 (5 bases). Trimming cost V 6 bases and J 6 bases, with 14 bases left between them. The CDR3 has 13 residues. Germline CDR1 reads KGHSH; CDR2 reads LQKENI. Written as DNA, the CDR3 is TGTGCCAGCTCGCCCTCGGGGGGTGATGGCTACACCTTC. This encodes CASSPSGGDGYTF.

This clone has just a few counts. The rearrangement joins TRBV12-5 to TRBJ1-2, with TRBD1 identical over 9 bases. Germline V gene data show CDR1 as LGHNT and CDR2 as FRNRAP. V shed 6 bases and J 4 bases; nucleotides not matched to a gene: 3. This CDR3 comprises 13 residues. The CDR3 DNA reads as TGTGCTAGTGGCGACAGGGGGATCTATGGCTACACCTTC. This sequence encodes CASGDRGIYGYTF.

This clone has a handful of counts. This sequence joins TRBV29-1 and TRBJ2-2, with D maybe TRBD1 (5 bases). Trimming cost V 6 bases and J 7 bases, with 9 bases left between them. CDR3 length: 11 residues. Germline lookup yields CDR1 SQVTM and CDR2 ANQGSEA. CDR3 DNA: TGCAGCGTCAGACAGAACGGGGAGCTGTTTTTT. Protein sequence: CSVRQNGELFF.